This is a list of T cell receptor beta chains from one sample in a study of blood T cell repertoires in COVID-19. Generated by immunoSEQ multiplex PCR, the TCRdb table keeps only in-frame clones and is missing some. The sample carries over 130,000 clones, about 90% recorded once. The material sequenced was peripheral blood. The receptors derive from a woman older than 75 with acute or convalescent COVID-19. The CDR3 runs from the conserved cysteine through the conserved F or W. Each record gives: clone size, D gene, J gene, V gene, CDR3 DNA, CDR3 protein. D genes are given only for firm matches. The size of a clone is reported for some rows only, either as once, few or many, or as a class for expanded clones.

NA,TRBD1,TRBJ1-4,TRBV11-2,TGTGCCAGCAGCTTAGGAGGGGGCCATGAAAAACTGTTTTTT,CASSLGGGHEKLFF
NA,NA,TRBJ1-2,TRBV6-2/TRBV6-3,TGTGCCAGCAGTTACTCGGGCCTGTATGGCTACACCTTC,CASSYSGLYGYTF
NA,NA,TRBJ1-2,TRBV6-5,TGTGCCAGCATAGATCGGACAACGAACTATGGCTACACCTTC,CASIDRTTNYGYTF
NA,NA,TRBJ1-1,TRBV5-1,TGCGCCAGCAGCTTGACCCAGACAGGCTTGAACACTGAAGCTTTCTTT,CASSLTQTGLNTEAFF
NA,TRBD1,TRBJ2-1,TRBV5-1,TGCGCCAGCAGCTCCCTCGACAGGGCCAATGAGCAGTTCTTC,CASSSLDRANEQFF
NA,NA,TRBJ2-7,TRBV4-2,TGTGCCAGCAGCCTGGGGGGGCCCGATCCGTGCGAGCAGTACTTC,CASSLGGPDPCEQYF
once,NA,TRBJ2-7,TRBV6-2/TRBV6-3,TGTGCCAGCAGTGACGGGGCCTACGAGCAGTACTTC,CASSDGAYEQYF
NA,NA,TRBJ2-7,TRBV5-6,TGTGCCAGCAGCCGTTGGGGCAGGTTCGTTTCCTACGAGCAGTACTTC,CASSRWGRFVSYEQYF
NA,TRBD2,TRBJ2-1,TRBV7-2,TGTGCCAGCAGACCTCCTAGCGGGGGGGCGGGTGAGCAGTTCTTC,CASRPPSGGAGEQFF
NA,NA,TRBJ1-2,TRBV5-4,TGTGCCAGCAGCTTGGGAGACAGGTCTGGCTACACCTTC,CASSLGDRSGYTF
NA,TRBD1,TRBJ1-1,TRBV2,TGTGCCAGCAGTGAGGGGGGACAGGGAGGCTCTGAAGCTTTCTTT,CASSEGGQGGSEAFF
NA,TRBD2,TRBJ2-1,TRBV19,TGTGCCAGTAGTTCGCGAAGCGGGGGGACCTACAATGAGCAGTTCTTC,CASSSRSGGTYNEQFF
NA,NA,TRBJ2-6,TRBV3-1/TRBV3-2,TGTGCCAGCAGTACCCGGGCTGGGGCCAACGTCCTGACTTTC,CASSTRAGANVLTF
NA,NA,TRBJ2-5,TRBV7-2,TGTGCCAGCAACCACGACAGACAAGAGACCCAGTACTTC,CASNHDRQETQYF
NA,TRBD1,TRBJ1-6,TRBV5-6,TGTGCCAGCAGCCTGGGGACAGGGATCGATAATTCACCCCTCCACTTT,CASSLGTGIDNSPLHF
NA,TRBD1,TRBJ1-5,TRBV10-3,TGTGCCATCAGTGGGGGGACAGGGGGCGGGAGTACGGCTCAGCCCCAGCATTTT,CAISGGTGGGSTAQPQHF
NA,TRBD1,TRBJ2-2,TRBV5-1,TGCGCCAGCAGATGGGGGACAGGGCAAACCGGGGAGCTGTTTTTT,CASRWGTGQTGELFF
NA,NA,TRBJ1-6,TRBV7-9,TGTGCCAGCAGCTTACGCGGGGGCAGTAATTCACCCCTCCACTTT,CASSLRGGSNSPLHF
few,NA,TRBJ1-6,TRBV5-1,TGCGCCAGCAGCTTGGTACAGGAGAATTCACCCCTCCACTTT,CASSLVQENSPLHF
NA,NA,TRBJ2-7,TRBV7-3,TGTGCCAGCAGCTTAATGGCGGGGCAGCTCTACGAGCAGTACTTC,CASSLMAGQLYEQYF
NA,NA,TRBJ2-1,TRBV12-5,TGTGCTAGTGGTTTACTAGACAATGAGCAGTTCTTC,CASGLLDNEQFF
NA,TRBD2,TRBJ2-3,TRBV2,TGTGCCAGCAGAACCAGACTAGCGGGGGCTGGCAATACGCAGTATTTT,CASRTRLAGAGNTQYF
NA,TRBD1,TRBJ2-5,TRBV10-3,TGTGCCATCAGACAGGGGGGATCAGAGACCCAGTACTTC,CAIRQGGSETQYF
NA,TRBD1,TRBJ1-1,TRBV10-3,TGTGCCATCAGCGCTTACACAGGGGGCGGCACTGAAGCTTTCTTT,CAISAYTGGGTEAFF
NA,NA,TRBJ1-4,TRBV5-1,TGCGCCAGCAGCCCAGGGAGGGGGGACGAAAAACTGTTTTTT,CASSPGRGDEKLFF
NA,NA,TRBJ2-1,TRBV11-2,TGTGCCAGCAGCCCCGGACTTGCAAATGAGCAGTTCTTC,CASSPGLANEQFF
NA,NA,TRBJ2-5,TRBV5-1,TGCGCCAGCAGTCCCTACAGGGAGACCCAGTACTTC,CASSPYRETQYF
NA,NA,TRBJ1-5,TRBV3-1/TRBV3-2,TGTGCCAGCAGCCGTTCCGCGGGTGCGGCCCAGCCCCAGCATTTT,CASSRSAGAAQPQHF
NA,NA,TRBJ1-4,TRBV6-1,TGTGCCAGCAGTGACAGGGGACCTAATGAAAAACTGTTTTTT,CASSDRGPNEKLFF
NA,NA,TRBJ2-5,TRBV6-6,TGTGCCAGCAGTTACCCTAGCAGATACCAAGAGACCCAGTACTTC,CASSYPSRYQETQYF
NA,NA,TRBJ2-2,TRBV6-6,TGTGCCAGCAGTTACTCCCTCGCCGGGGAGCTGTTTTTT,CASSYSLAGELFF
NA,TRBD1,TRBJ1-1,TRBV18,TGTGCCAGCTCGCGACAGGGGGACCTGAACACTGAAGCTTTCTTT,CASSRQGDLNTEAFF
NA,NA,TRBJ2-3,TRBV7-2,TGTGCCAGCAGCTTAGAAGTAGAGGGGGTCACAGATACGCAGTATTTT,CASSLEVEGVTDTQYF
NA,TRBD1,TRBJ1-2,TRBV12-5,TGTGCTAGTGGTTCGTCCGGGACAGCCGTCTACACCTTC,CASGSSGTAVYTF
NA,TRBD2,TRBJ2-1,TRBV9,TGTGCCAGCAGCGTAGGCGGGGGGGGCTACAATGAGCAGTTCTTC,CASSVGGGGYNEQFF
NA,NA,TRBJ2-6,TRBV7-3,TGTGCCAGCAGCTCCGACAGCTCCCGGGCCAACGTCCTGACTTTC,CASSSDSSRANVLTF
NA,NA,TRBJ2-2,TRBV6-5,TGTGCCAGCTACAGGAGGGCCGGGGAGCTGTTTTTT,CASYRRAGELFF
NA,TRBD2,TRBJ2-7,TRBV5-1,TGCGCCAGCAGCTCTCTAGCGGGGACCGGCGAGCAGTACTTC,CASSSLAGTGEQYF
NA,TRBD1,TRBJ1-1,TRBV5-6,TGTGCCAGCAGCAGGGGGCTGACTGAAGCTTTCTTT,CASSRGLTEAFF
NA,TRBD1,TRBJ2-7,TRBV10-3,TGTGCCATCAGTGAGTCGACAGGGAACTACGAGCAGTACTTC,CAISESTGNYEQYF
NA,TRBD1,TRBJ2-7,TRBV19,TGTGCCAGTACCCAAGGGGGCAGAGGCCCTGGCGAGCAGTACTTC,CASTQGGRGPGEQYF
NA,TRBD1,TRBJ1-1,TRBV2,TGTGCCAGCAGAGGTGGGACAGGAGTCACTGAAGCTTTCTTT,CASRGGTGVTEAFF
NA,NA,TRBJ1-2,TRBV6-5,TGTGCCAGCACCATACTCGTGGGGCAGAACTATGGCTACACCTTC,CASTILVGQNYGYTF
NA,NA,TRBJ1-3,TRBV29-1,TGCAGCGCCAAAGGAGTTGCTGGAAACACCATATATTTT,CSAKGVAGNTIYF
NA,TRBD1,TRBJ1-6,TRBV30,TGTGCCTGGCAAACAGGGGACAGTTCACCCCTCCACTTT,CAWQTGDSSPLHF
NA,TRBD1,TRBJ1-3,TRBV30,TGTGCCTGGAGTTGGACAGGGTCGGGAAACACCATATATTTT,CAWSWTGSGNTIYF
NA,TRBD1,TRBJ2-7,TRBV5-1,TGCGCCAGCAGCCAATGGACAGGTCCAAACGAGCAGTACTTC,CASSQWTGPNEQYF
once,TRBD1,TRBJ1-6,TRBV27,TGTGCCAGCAGTCGCACAGGGGGAGGTTCACCCCTCCACTTT,CASSRTGGGSPLHF
NA,TRBD1,TRBJ1-1,TRBV7-2,TGTGCCAGCAGCTTAGCGCTGACAGGGGTCCAGGGAGCTTTCTTT,CASSLALTGVQGAFF
NA,TRBD2,TRBJ2-4,TRBV30,TGTGCCTCGGGGGGGGCAACCAAAAACATTCAGTACTTC,CASGGATKNIQYF
NA,NA,TRBJ1-6,TRBV19,TGTGCCAGTAGTATGTTGGACAGAGTTAATTCACCCCTCCACTTT,CASSMLDRVNSPLHF
NA,NA,TRBJ1-1,TRBV30,TGTGCCTGCCACAAGGGGTTCGCGTTGTCAGCTTTCTTT,CACHKGFALSAFF
once,NA,TRBJ1-2,TRBV27,TGTGCCAGCAGTTCCCACGGGGGCTATGGCTACACCTTC,CASSSHGGYGYTF
NA,NA,TRBJ1-2,TRBV5-1,TGCGCCAGCAGCTTTCAGGTTTCGGACTATGGCTACACCTTC,CASSFQVSDYGYTF
once,NA,TRBJ1-2,TRBV9,TGTGCCAGCAGCTCAAGCGGGGGGTTCTATGGCTACACCTTC,CASSSSGGFYGYTF
NA,NA,TRBJ1-1,TRBV18,TGTGCCAGCTCACCCCGGGACAAGGGGACTGAAGCTTTCTTT,CASSPRDKGTEAFF
NA,NA,TRBJ1-3,TRBV6-5,TGTGCCAGCAGTCTTTTGGCAGTAAGCACCATATATTTT,CASSLLAVSTIYF
NA,TRBD1,TRBJ1-5,TRBV18,TGTGCCAGCTCATTCGACAGGGGTAGCAATCAGCCCCAGCATTTT,CASSFDRGSNQPQHF
few,NA,TRBJ1-1,TRBV9,TGTGCCAGCAGCGTAGGCAGGGTCGGCACTGAAGCTTTCTTT,CASSVGRVGTEAFF